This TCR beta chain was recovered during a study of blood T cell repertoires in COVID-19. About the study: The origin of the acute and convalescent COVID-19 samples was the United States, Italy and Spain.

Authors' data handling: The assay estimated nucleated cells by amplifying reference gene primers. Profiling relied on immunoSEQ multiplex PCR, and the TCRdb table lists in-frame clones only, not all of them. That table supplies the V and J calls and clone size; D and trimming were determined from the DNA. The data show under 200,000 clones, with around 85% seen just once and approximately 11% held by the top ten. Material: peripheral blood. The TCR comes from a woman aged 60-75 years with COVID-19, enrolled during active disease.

The CDR3 reads CASSEASVSGNTIYF. The CDR3 nucleotides are TGTGCCAGCAGTGAAGCTTCAGTATCTGGAAACACCATATATTTT. The rearrangement joins TRBV2 to TRBJ1-3; no firm D call. Between the trimmed V and J ends, which lost 0 bases and 1 base, there was a span of 7 bases. Germline V gene sequence: CDR1 SNHLY, CDR2 FYNNEI. This CDR3 has 15 residues.